These 30 T cell receptor beta chains came from one sample sequenced in a study of T cells in Graves' hyperthyroidism and ophthalmopathy. Amplified regions were TCR beta CDR3 sequences from RNA transcripts. First-round RT-PCR of the TCR CDR3 relied on the HTBI primer set. MiXCR, applied by TCRdb to the multiplex PCR reads, yields one record per CDR3 protein. This sample yields around 340,000 distinct CDR3 sequences, of which about 20% are seen a single time; roughly 49% belongs to the top ten. Sequencing input: blood. The receptors shown here come from a woman in her 50s with Graves' hyperthyroidism.

This clonotype has just a few counts. The chain combines TRBV12-3 or TRBV12-4 with TRBJ2-1; 9 bases match TRBD2. The CDR3 runs to 16 residues. With 6 bases clipped from V and 7 bases from J, the junction kept 13 bases outside the gene matches. The DNA of the CDR3 is TGTGCCAGCAGCCCTCCCGGAGCGGGGGGTCGGAATGAGCAGTTCTTC. Translated: CASSPPGAGGRNEQFF.

Many counts were recorded for this clonotype. This chain joins TRBV7-9 and TRBJ2-1, with D unclear. This CDR3 contains 14 residues. V lost 0 bases to trimming and J lost 7 bases, with 10 bases between them. Germline CDR1 SEHNR, CDR2 FQNEAQ (reference sequence). CDR3 region: CASSLAQVGNEQFF. The CDR3 DNA reads TGTGCCAGCAGCTTAGCGCAGGTCGGGAATGAGCAGTTCTTC.

This clonotype was counted only a few times. The chain uses TRBV30 and TRBJ2-1; 12 bases are a match to TRBD2. CDR3 length equals 16 residues. Germline lookup yields CDR1 GTSNPN and CDR2 SVGIG (reference sequence). V dropped 5 bases and J dropped 7; count of bases not matched to a gene: 12. CDR3 sequence: CAWDPSFLAGGNEQFF. CDR3 coding DNA: TGTGCCTGGGACCCGTCCTTTCTAGCGGGGGGGAATGAGCAGTTCTTC.

In this sample, this clonotype turned up many times. V gene TRBV7-8 combines with J gene TRBJ1-1, with no clear D. This CDR3 region has 14 residues. Germline V CDR1 and CDR2: SGHVS, FQNEAQ. V was pared by 5 bases and J by 6 bases, with 16 bases between. This CDR3 reads CASSHPQDGAEAFF. The CDR3 coding sequence is TGTGCCAGCAGCCACCCCCAGGACGGCGCTGAAGCTTTCTTT.

This sequence joins TRBV6-9 and TRBJ2-4, with 16 nucleotides matching TRBD2. CDR1 and CDR2 (germline): MNHGY, SVAAGI. Trimming removed 4 bases from V and 4 bases from J; junction bases left unmatched: 4. CDR3 length: 17 amino acids. The CDR3 region has the DNA TGTGCCAGCAGTTCTCAGGGACTAGCGGGAGGGAAAAACATTCAGTACTTC. This gives the protein CASSSQGLAGGKNIQYF.

The chain is built from TRBV30 and TRBJ2-5; 7 bases fit TRBD1. Trimming cost V 3 bases and J 1 base; bases outside gene matches: 5. The CDR3 runs to 14 residues. Germline V gene sequence: CDR1 GTSNPN, CDR2 SVGIG (reference sequence). CDR3 in DNA: TGTGCCTGGAGCCTAGGACAGGTCCAAGAGACCCAGTACTTC. Translation gives CAWSLGQVQETQYF.

This chain connects TRBV20-1 to TRBJ1-5, with D possibly being TRBD1 (5 bases). Germline loops: CDR1 DFQATT, CDR2 SNEGSKA (reference sequence). V was pared by 2 bases and J by 5 bases, with 19 bases between. This CDR3 comprises 16 residues. The CDR3 coding sequence is TGCAGTGCTAGAATAAGCCGGGACGGAAAATATCAGCCCCAGCATTTT. Translation gives CSARISRDGKYQPQHF.

The chain combines TRBV5-1 with TRBJ1-5, with 8 bases fitting TRBD1. Germline values: CDR1 SGHRS, CDR2 YFSETQ. After removal of 4 bases from V and 0 bases from J, the junction contained 6 bases not matched to a gene. The CDR3 extends over 16 amino acids. The CDR3, as DNA: TGCGCCAGCAGCCCGGGACAGGAGTATAGCAATCAGCCCCAGCATTTT. This translates into CASSPGQEYSNQPQHF.

About this clonotype: This may come from a read error, since a much larger clone is one base off. This chain joins TRBV20-1 and TRBJ2-3; no clear D gene. CDR3 size: 14 residues. Looked up from germline, CDR1 is DFQATT and CDR2 is SNEGSKA (reference sequence). CDR3 bases: TGCAGTGCTGGAGAGTCACAGACCGCAGATACGCAGTATTTT. Its translation is CSAGESQTADTQYF.

The chain is built from TRBV20-1 and TRBJ2-2; D is possibly TRBD1 or TRBD2 (5 bases each). This CDR3 comprises 15 residues. The germline V gene has CDR1 DFQATT and CDR2 SNEGSKA (reference sequence). Trimming took off 3 bases at V and 0 bases at J, with 11 bases between the two ends. Written as DNA, the CDR3 is TGCAGTGCTAGTGACGGGGCCGCGAACACCGGGGAGCTGTTTTTT. Residues: CSASDGAANTGELFF.

This clonotype was detected a few times. The chain couples TRBV19 to TRBJ1-5, with unresolved D. There are 15 residues in the CDR3. Germline CDR1 is LNHDA and CDR2 is SQIVND (reference sequence). The V end lost 6 bases, the J end lost 4 bases, and 16 bases lay between the germline ends. In nucleotides, the CDR3 is TGTGCCAGTAGAGCGGACGGAAAGCTAAATCAGCCCCAGCATTTT. Protein product: CASRADGKLNQPQHF.

Many counts were recorded for this clonotype. The rearrangement joins TRBV7-3 to TRBJ2-1; D is ambiguous. V gave up 5 bases and J gave up 0 bases, with 11 bases separating them. CDR1 and CDR2 (germline): SGHTA, FQGTGA. This CDR3 is 15 amino acids long. CDR3 sequence: CASSLGIYSYNEQFF. The CDR3 DNA is TGTGCCAGCAGCCTGGGTATTTACTCCTACAATGAGCAGTTCTTC.

The rearrangement joins TRBV6-1 to TRBJ1-1; no clear D gene. V was cut by 2 bases and J by 0 bases, with 22 bases left in between. CDR1 MNHNS and CDR2 SASEGT come from the germline V gene. The CDR3 is made up of 19 amino acids. The CDR3 loop reads CASSEQWVVRVNMNTEAFF. Written as DNA, the CDR3 is TGTGCCAGCAGTGAACAGTGGGTGGTGAGGGTAAACATGAACACTGAAGCTTTCTTT.

This clonotype was counted at least ten times. This rearrangement joins TRBV6-1 to TRBJ2-7; tentative D call: TRBD1 (6 bases). The germline V gene encodes CDR1 MNHNS and CDR2 SASEGT. This CDR3 has 14 residues. With 6 bases removed from V and 2 bases from J, the gap between germline ends came to 14 bases. This CDR3 is CASREQGFPYEQYF. The CDR3 region has the DNA TGTGCCAGCAGAGAACAGGGATTTCCCTACGAGCAGTACTTC.

J is TRBJ2-5 and V is TRBV15, with 9 positions matching TRBD2. This CDR3 is built from 18 residues. Trimming cost V 4 bases and J 5 bases; bases outside gene matches: 17. Germline CDR1 and CDR2: LNHNV and YYDKDF (reference sequence). CDR3 sequence reads: CATSNSDLGREGLETQYF. In nucleotides, the CDR3 is TGTGCCACCAGCAACTCCGACTTGGGGCGGGAGGGCTTGGAGACCCAGTACTTC.

The V and J genes are TRBV10-3 and TRBJ1-1, with 10 bases lining up with TRBD1. The CDR3 is made up of 14 amino acids. The trim removed 7 bases at V and 5 bases at J, leaving 7 bases unmatched. CDR1 is ENHRY and CDR2 is SYGVKD in the germline V gene. CDR3 in DNA: TGTGCCATCATGACCGGGACAGGGGTTACTGAAGCTTTCTTT. Translated, it gives CAIMTGTGVTEAFF.

This clonotype was seen ten or more times. This sequence joins TRBV12-3 or TRBV12-4 and TRBJ1-5; 9 bases align to TRBD1. The CDR3 totals 20 residues. V dropped 5 bases and J dropped 1; count of bases not matched to a gene: 18. The CDR3 protein is CASSPGAGTGTFGSNQPQHF. In nucleotides, the CDR3 is TGTGCCAGCAGTCCTGGAGCCGGGACAGGGACGTTCGGCAGCAATCAGCCCCAGCATTTT.

This clonotype turned up a few times. The V call is TRBV19, the J call TRBJ1-4, with TRBD1 identical over 7 bases. The ends lost 3 bases at V and 5 bases at J; junction bases unmatched: 9. Per the germline V gene, CDR1 is LNHDA and CDR2 is SQIVND (reference sequence). This CDR3 has 16 amino acids. DNA of the CDR3: TGTGCCAGTAGTATTCTTGCGACAGGGATAAATGAAAAACTGTTTTTT. Its translation: CASSILATGINEKLFF.

This chain connects TRBV3-1 to TRBJ1-2; no clear D gene. Germline V gene sequence: CDR1 LGHDT, CDR2 YNNKEL (reference sequence). V dropped 0 bases and J dropped 3 bases, with 14 bases sitting between them. The CDR3 runs 16 residues. The CDR3 loop is CASSQDRAPSHYGYTF. The DNA of the CDR3 is TGTGCCAGCAGCCAAGATAGGGCCCCATCTCACTATGGCTACACCTTC.

Many counts were recorded for this clonotype. The chain couples TRBV12-3 or TRBV12-4 to TRBJ1-1; D gene ambiguous. This CDR3 is 13 amino acids long. V was cut by 7 bases and J by 6 bases, with 15 bases left in between. Here the CDR3 reads CASTPGRRAEAFF. The CDR3 DNA follows: TGTGCCAGCACCCCGGGAAGGAGGGCTGAAGCTTTCTTT.

In its sample, this clonotype was seen many times. V and J are TRBV5-1 and TRBJ2-1; 7 bases line up with TRBD1. CDR3 length equals 13 residues. From germline, CDR1 is SGHRS and CDR2 YFSETQ. V shed 2 bases, J shed 7 bases, and the junction held 3 bases outside the gene matches. This CDR3 is CASSLDRVNEQFF. The DNA for the CDR3 is TGCGCCAGCAGCTTAGACAGGGTAAATGAGCAGTTCTTC.

This clonotype was seen at least ten times. The J gene is TRBJ2-3, the V gene TRBV2, with D uncertain. CDR3 length equals 14 residues. Trimming pared 7 bases from V and 0 bases from J, leaving 11 bases between. Germline V gene data show CDR1 as SNHLY and CDR2 as FYNNEI. CDR3 amino acids: CASKNDLSTDTQYF. CDR3 bases: TGTGCCAGCAAGAATGACTTGAGCACAGATACGCAGTATTTT.

V is TRBV10-3 and J is TRBJ2-1; no clear D gene. CDR1 and CDR2 from the germline V gene are ENHRY and SYGVKD. Trimming left V 3 bases short and J 9 bases short, with 15 bases between. The CDR3 totals 14 residues. The CDR3 coding sequence is TGTGCCATCAGTGAAGGTAAAGACGTCGGTGAGCAGTTCTTC. Translating it yields CAISEGKDVGEQFF.

On this clonotype: A read error may produce the germline difference seen at one junction end. V is TRBV10-3 and J is TRBJ1-6, with 8 bases lining up with TRBD1. The CDR3 has 13 amino acids. Germline V gene data show CDR1 as ENHRY and CDR2 as SYGVKD. CDR3 sequence (DNA): TGTGCCATCAGGTGGGACAGGAATTCTCCCCTCCACTTT. Translated: CAIRWDRNSPLHF.

J is TRBJ1-2 and V is TRBV5-1; D gene ambiguous. Germline CDR1 SGHRS, CDR2 YFSETQ. V gave up 0 bases and J gave up 3 bases, with 9 bases separating them. The CDR3 is 14 residues long. CDR3 nucleotide sequence: TGCGCCAGCAGCTTGGGCGGTAGGGACTATGGCTACACCTTC. Its translation: CASSLGGRDYGYTF.

The table lists this clonotype with many counts. This chain uses TRBV2 with TRBJ2-5, with a possible D match to TRBD2 (5 bases). CDR3 size: 13 residues. V lost 5 bases and J 5 bases, leaving 12 bases between the germline ends. Per germline, CDR1 SNHLY and CDR2 FYNNEI. DNA for the CDR3: TGTGCCAGCAGTCCGCCGGGGAAGGAGACCCAGTACTTC. Translated: CASSPPGKETQYF.

This clonotype was seen a few times. V is TRBV20-1 and J is TRBJ2-7; 8 positions agree with TRBD1. The CDR3 sequence is 12 residues long. CDR1 is DFQATT, CDR2 SNEGSKA, per germline (reference sequence). CDR3 in amino acids: CRTGVSLYEQYF. The DNA of the CDR3 is TGCAGGACAGGGGTGTCCTTATACGAGCAGTACTTC.

V and J are TRBV6-5 and TRBJ2-2, with a possible D match to TRBD2 (6 bases). The CDR3 runs 18 residues. Trimming pared 0 bases from V and 0 bases from J, leaving 14 bases between. CDR1 is MNHEY, CDR2 SVGAGI, per germline. CDR3 sequence: CASSYSIPGRANTGELFF. The CDR3 nucleotides are TGTGCCAGCAGTTACTCGATTCCCGGGAGAGCGAACACCGGGGAGCTGTTTTTT.

The chain combines TRBV12-5 with TRBJ2-2; TRBD2 is a possible D gene (6 bases). The CDR3 is made up of 19 amino acids. CDR1 and CDR2 from the germline V gene are LGHNT and FRNRAP. Between the trimmed V and J ends, which lost 2 bases and 3 bases, there was a span of 22 bases. This CDR3 reads CASGLTAPGSSEYTGELFF. The CDR3 nucleotides are TGTGCTAGTGGTTTGACTGCCCCGGGCTCTAGCGAGTACACCGGGGAGCTGTTTTTT.

This sequence joins TRBV9 and TRBJ2-1; either TRBD1 or TRBD2 may supply D (5 bases each). V gave up 3 bases and J gave up 5 bases, with 15 bases separating them. The germline gives CDR1 SGDLS, CDR2 YYNGEE. The CDR3 loop spans 15 amino acids. As DNA, the CDR3 is TGTGCCAGCAGCGGGGGGATGGGGAACCACAATGAGCAGTTCTTC. Translation: CASSGGMGNHNEQFF. Drawing the rest from reference TRBV9 and TRBJ2-1, the complete variable domain is DSGVTQTPKHLITATGQRVTLRCSPRSGDLSVYWYQQSLDQGLQFLIQYYNGEERAKGNILERFSAQQFPDLHSELNLSSLELGDSALYFCASSGGMGNHNEQFFGPGTRLTVL.